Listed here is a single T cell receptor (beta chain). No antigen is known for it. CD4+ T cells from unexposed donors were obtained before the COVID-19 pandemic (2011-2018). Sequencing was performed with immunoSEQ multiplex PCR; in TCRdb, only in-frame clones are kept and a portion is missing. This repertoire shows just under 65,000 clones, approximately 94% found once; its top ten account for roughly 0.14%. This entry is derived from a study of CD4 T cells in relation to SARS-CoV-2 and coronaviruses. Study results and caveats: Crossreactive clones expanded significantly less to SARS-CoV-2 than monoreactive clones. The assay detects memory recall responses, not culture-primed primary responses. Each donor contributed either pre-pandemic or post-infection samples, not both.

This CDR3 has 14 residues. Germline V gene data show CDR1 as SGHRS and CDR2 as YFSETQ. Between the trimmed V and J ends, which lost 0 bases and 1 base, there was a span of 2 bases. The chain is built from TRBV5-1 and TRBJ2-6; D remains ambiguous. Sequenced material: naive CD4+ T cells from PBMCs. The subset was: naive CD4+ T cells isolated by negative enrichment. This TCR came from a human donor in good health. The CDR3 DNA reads TGCGCCAGCAGCTTGGTATCTGGGGCCAACGTCCTGACTTTC. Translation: CASSLVSGANVLTF.